The T cell receptor (beta chain) described here comes from a study of cytotoxic CD8 clonotypes in ibrutinib-treated CLL (dated by TCRdb to about 2021). For context, the study as a whole: The cohort had 11 relapsed/refractory and around 15 treatment-naive patients; roughly 17 were IGHV unmutated. Responses were partial in about 25 patients and complete in 2; after median approximately 66 months follow-up, some 15 stayed in remission and roughly twelve progressed. The response samples were drawn at a median of roughly eleven months into treatment, with a range of roughly 6 to 36 months. On average, each sample had 255,043 productive templates and around 100,000 productive rearrangements. Longitudinal samples were obtainable from about 30% of the roughly 90 participants in the trial. Cryopreserved peripheral blood mononuclear cells were obtained before treatment, at response, and at either sustained remission or disease progression. All remission and progressive disease samples were collected while patients were still receiving ibrutinib. Points the paper makes about the study in general: Baseline clonality exceeded that of age-matched healthy donors and correlated strongly with circulating CD8+ T-cell counts. Clonality rose at ibrutinib response, remained stable during sustained remission, and dropped back toward baseline at progression. Public clonotypes were rare and either shrank or stayed stable during treatment, and the rise in clonality at ibrutinib response reflected expansion of private clonotypes. Sustained-remission and progressing patients did not have matched sampling times, and lymph node repertoires were not examined.

A MiSeq instrument was used for deep resolution sequencing, which targeted depths ranging from 1 in 1 million up to 1 in 200,000 T cells, with coverage averaging 10x for each clonotype. The immunoSEQ hsTCRB Kit was used to generate TCR beta libraries. The study's processing was this. The data were analyzed with ImmunoSEQ Analyzer and ImmunoSEQ Data Assistant, and V, D and J gene assignments followed IMGT definitions. Clonality, which ranges from 0 to 1, was calculated by subtracting the normalized Shannon entropy of productive rearrangement frequencies from one. Only overrepresented clonotypes making up at least 0.05% of the repertoire of each patient were included in the public clonotype analysis. About a dozen age-matched healthy donor repertoires from immuneACCESS served as clonality controls. TCRdb retrieved this table from immuneACCESS and kept in-frame rearrangements only. Not all clones are present; in checked studies, unresolved V genes account for under half, and no reason is known for the remainder. The V and J calls and clone size come from that table; D and trimming were worked out from the DNA. This sample comprises about 300,000 clones, under 70% of them detected only once. Of the sample, 6.3% falls within the top ten clones.

As to this clone: No cognate antigen has been identified for it. No much larger clonotype is one base removed from it; base qualities were not supplied.

For TCR beta library preparation, approximately 1.9 micrograms of genomic DNA was extracted from cryopreserved PBMCs. Longitudinal blood samples from CLL patients on ibrutinib monotherapy were analyzed using high-throughput TCR beta sequencing. The patients took part in an open-label, single-center phase 2 trial of ibrutinib monotherapy. CDR1 and CDR2 (LNHNV, YYDKDF) derive from the germline V gene (reference sequence). Clipping removes 0 bases from V and 8 bases from J, with 6 as the unmatched junction base count. The CDR3 spans 15 residues, from the cysteine through the phenylalanine. Only CDR3 DNA remains: 45 bases, in frame from the first base.

This TCR derives from a human donor with chronic lymphocytic leukemia. The chain is encoded by TRBV15 joined to TRBJ2-1; 8 middle bases align to TRBD1. The sequenced sample was PBMCs, obtained after 36 months of ibrutinib treatment. The CDR3: CATSRDLRQGHEQFF. DNA sequence: TGTGCCACCAGCAGAGATCTTCGACAGGGGCATGAGCAGTTCTTC.